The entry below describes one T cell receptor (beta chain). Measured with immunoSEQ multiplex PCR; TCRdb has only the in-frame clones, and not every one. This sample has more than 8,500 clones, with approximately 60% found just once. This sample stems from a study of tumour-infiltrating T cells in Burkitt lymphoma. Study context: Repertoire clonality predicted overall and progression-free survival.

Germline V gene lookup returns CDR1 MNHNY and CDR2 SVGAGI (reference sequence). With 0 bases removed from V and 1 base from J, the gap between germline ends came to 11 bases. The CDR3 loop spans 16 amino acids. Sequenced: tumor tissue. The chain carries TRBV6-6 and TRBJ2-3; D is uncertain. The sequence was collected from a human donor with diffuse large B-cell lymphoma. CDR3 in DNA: TGTGCCAGCAGTTACTCGATGGGTGGTCGCACAGATACGCAGTATTTT. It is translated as CASSYSMGGRTDTQYF.